These T cell receptor beta chains were read from a single sample in a study of naive and memory T cell subsets. TCRdb independently ran MiXCR on the UMI-ligation and nested PCR reads; one entry per CDR3 protein. The sample carries approximately 140,000 distinct CDR3 sequences, about a sixth recorded once. Material for sequencing was naive CD4+ T cells from blood. All receptors come from a human donor in good health. CDR3s include the opening cysteine and the closing phenylalanine or tryptophan. A D gene is named only where the DNA matches it firmly. The size of a clone is reported for some rows only, either as once, few or many, or as a class for expanded clones.

>.|16|TRBD1|TRBJ2-1|TRBV10-3
TGTGCCATCAGTAAAGGAACAGGGGCCGGGAACAATGAGCAGTTCTTC
CAISKGTGAGNNEQFF
>many|15|TRBD2|TRBJ2-7|TRBV5-4
TGTGCCAGCAAACTAGGGACTAGCGAGTCCTACGAGCAGTACTTC
CASKLGTSESYEQYF
>.|12|.|TRBJ1-2|TRBV7-2
TGTGCCAGCAGCTTAGCGGATGAGGGCTACACCTTC
CASSLADEGYTF
>few|15|.|TRBJ2-5|TRBV5-4
TGTGCCAGCAGCTTGGGAGGATCAGCGCAAGAGACCCAGTACTTC
CASSLGGSAQETQYF
>few|14|.|TRBJ2-6|TRBV29-1
TGCAGCGTTAAAGGAGTGTCTGGGGCCAACGTCCTGACTTTC
CSVKGVSGANVLTF
>.|13|.|TRBJ2-1|TRBV5-1
TGCGCCAGCAGCCCGCCACCTCGGAATGAGCAGTTCTTC
CASSPPPRNEQFF
>.|19|TRBD1|TRBJ2-2|TRBV24-1
TGTGCCACCAGTGAAACCAAACGCCGGGACAGGGAAGGGTCCGGGGAGCTGTTTTTT
CATSETKRRDREGSGELFF
>.|15|TRBD2|TRBJ2-2|TRBV12-3/TRBV12-4
TGTGCCAGCACCCCCCGGGAGGGCCGCACCGGGGAGCTGTTTTTT
CASTPREGRTGELFF
>.|15|TRBD2|TRBJ2-7|TRBV29-1
TGCAGCGTTCAGGATGCGGGAGGCACGACCTACGAGCAGTACTTC
CSVQDAGGTTYEQYF
>.|13|.|TRBJ1-1|TRBV5-5
TGTGCCAGCAGCCCCACAGGGCGAACTGAAGCTTTCTTT
CASSPTGRTEAFF
>many|15|.|TRBJ2-1|TRBV2
TGTGCCAGCAGGACTAAACCCGGGACCTCGGATGAGCAGTTCTTC
CASRTKPGTSDEQFF
>few|13|.|TRBJ2-1|TRBV2
TGTGCCAGCAGTGAAAACCTTGGGAATGAGCAGTTCTTC
CASSENLGNEQFF
>few|15|.|TRBJ2-1|TRBV11-2
TGTGCCAGCAGCTTCCGGAAGGCGATCAACAATGAGCAGTTCTTC
CASSFRKAINNEQFF
>.|17|TRBD1|TRBJ1-6|TRBV5-1
TGCGCCAGCAGCCCGACAGGGGGCTATTCGTCGGATTCACCCCTCCACTTT
CASSPTGGYSSDSPLHF
>.|18|.|TRBJ1-5|TRBV12-3/TRBV12-4
TGTGCCAGCAGCCTGAGTAGTTTCGGACGGCCACCCAATCAGCCCCAGCATTTT
CASSLSSFGRPPNQPQHF
>many|15|TRBD2|TRBJ2-7|TRBV20-1
TGCAGTGCTACCCCTAGCGGCCGCCTGTCCTACGAGCAGTACTTC
CSATPSGRLSYEQYF
>.|18|TRBD2|TRBJ2-4|TRBV2
TGTGCCAGCAGTGACTGGCTAGCGGGAGGTTTTGCCAAAAACATTCAGTACTTC
CASSDWLAGGFAKNIQYF
>few|15|TRBD2|TRBJ2-7|TRBV10-2
TGCGCCAGCACCTTCACTAGCGGGCCCTCCTACGAGCAGTACTTC
CASTFTSGPSYEQYF
>.|14|.|TRBJ2-3|TRBV19
TGTGCCAGTAGTCCTATGACTAGCACAGATACGCAGTATTTT
CASSPMTSTDTQYF
>few|14|.|TRBJ2-1|TRBV11-2
TGTGCCAGCAGCGGTGGGAGCTCCTACAATGAGCAGTTCTTC
CASSGGSSYNEQFF
>few|15|.|TRBJ2-7|TRBV28
TGTGCCAGCAGTTTATGGCTGGGGGGTGCCTACGAGCAGTACTTC
CASSLWLGGAYEQYF
>.|15|.|TRBJ1-3|TRBV4-2
TGTGCCAGCAGCCGACCAGGGAACTCTGGAAACACCATATATTTT
CASSRPGNSGNTIYF
>.|15|.|TRBJ2-5|TRBV6-6
TGTGCCAGCAGTTACGAAAAGCGGAGTAAAGAGACCCAGTACTTC
CASSYEKRSKETQYF
>.|17|.|TRBJ2-7|TRBV10-3
TGTGCCATCAGTGACCCGACTATACCCCAGGGATCCTACGAGCAGTACTTC
CAISDPTIPQGSYEQYF
>.|20|.|TRBJ1-3|TRBV21-1
TGTGCCAGCAGCAAGAGGGTAAACGGACAGGGGGCGATTCGCCGGGACACCATATATTTT
CASSKRVNGQGAIRRDTIYF
>few|16|.|TRBJ2-2|TRBV12-3/TRBV12-4
TGTGCCAGCAGCCAGGGGAGGACAGCGAACACCGGGGAGCTGTTTTTT
CASSQGRTANTGELFF
>.|12|TRBD1|TRBJ2-7|TRBV29-1
TGCAGCGTTCTCCGGACAGGGGGCGAGCAGTACTTC
CSVLRTGGEQYF
>few|15|.|TRBJ2-7|TRBV20-1
TGCAGTGCTAGAGAGCCGAGGGGTAGCTCCTACGAGCAGTACTTC
CSAREPRGSSYEQYF
>few|13|.|TRBJ2-3|TRBV3-1
TGTGCCAGCAGCCCCACTAGCACAGATACGCAGTATTTT
CASSPTSTDTQYF
>.|14|TRBD1|TRBJ1-1|TRBV5-4
TGTGCCAGCAGCTTACGGGACAGGGGGTCAGGAGCTTTCTTT
CASSLRDRGSGAFF
>.|12|TRBD1|TRBJ2-7|TRBV5-1
TGCGCCAGCAGCTTGGGGACAGGGCAACAGTACTTC
CASSLGTGQQYF
>few|14|.|TRBJ1-3|TRBV20-1
TGCAGTGCTAGAGACAGGATCTCTGGAAACACCATATATTTT
CSARDRISGNTIYF
>.|18|.|TRBJ1-6|TRBV10-3
TGTGCCATCAGTGAGTCTCCGACAGGATCGACCTATAATTCACCCCTCCACTTT
CAISESPTGSTYNSPLHF
>.|16|.|TRBJ2-3|TRBV7-2
TGTGCCAGCAGCCCCACGGGTCGAGCTAGCACAGATACGCAGTATTTT
CASSPTGRASTDTQYF
>many|12|.|TRBJ2-1|TRBV29-1
TGCAGCGTTGAGCGAGGGTACAATGAGCAGTTCTTC
CSVERGYNEQFF
>few|12|.|TRBJ1-6|TRBV20-1
TGCAGTGCTAGAGAAGGATATTCACCCCTCCACTTT
CSAREGYSPLHF
>few|11|.|TRBJ2-1|TRBV12-3/TRBV12-4
TGTGCCACCGGGGCCTGGAATGAGCAGTTCTTC
CATGAWNEQFF
>few|16|TRBD2|TRBJ2-4|TRBV20-1
TGCAGTGCTAGAGACCGACTAGCGGGAATCAAAAACATTCAGTACTTC
CSARDRLAGIKNIQYF
>.|15|TRBD1|TRBJ2-7|TRBV30
TGTGCCTGGAGCGGCCGGACAGGAAGCTCCTACGAGCAGTACTTC
CAWSGRTGSSYEQYF
>few|14|TRBD2|TRBJ2-7|TRBV6-6
TGTGCCAGCAGTTTTACTAGCGGGTCCTACGAGCAGTACTTC
CASSFTSGSYEQYF
>few|15|.|TRBJ1-1|TRBV19
TGTGCCAGTAGTATAGATGGCCTGACGAACACTGAAGCTTTCTTT
CASSIDGLTNTEAFF
>.|14|TRBD1|TRBJ1-2|TRBV20-1
TGCAGTGCTAGAGTAGGCACAGGGGGTCTTAGCTACACCTTC
CSARVGTGGLSYTF
>many|15|TRBD1|TRBJ2-7|TRBV20-1
TGCAGTGCCCTACACGGGACAGGGGGGAAGTACGAGCAGTACTTC
CSALHGTGGKYEQYF